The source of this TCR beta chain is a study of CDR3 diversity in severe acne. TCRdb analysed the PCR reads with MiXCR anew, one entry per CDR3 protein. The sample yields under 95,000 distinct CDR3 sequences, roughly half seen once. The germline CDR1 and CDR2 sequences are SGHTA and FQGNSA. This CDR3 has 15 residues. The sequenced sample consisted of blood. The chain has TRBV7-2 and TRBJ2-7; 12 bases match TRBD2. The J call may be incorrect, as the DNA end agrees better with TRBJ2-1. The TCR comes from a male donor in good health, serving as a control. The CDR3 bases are TGTGCCAGCAGCAGGTCCGGGACTAGCGGGAATGAGCAGTTCTTC. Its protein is CASSRSGTSGNEQFF.